The clone carrying this T cell receptor (beta chain) was counted at least ten times. This record comes from a study of blood T cells in healthy people across ages. Deletions cut 3 bases from V and 3 bases from J, with 11 bases between. From germline, CDR1 is LGHDT and CDR2 YNNKEL (reference sequence). This CDR3 has 14 residues. Alongside a J-beta primer mix, a sample-barcoded 5' primer served in a second PCR lasting roughly 6 to 12 cycles. TCRdb ran MiXCR on the 5' RACE reads and lists one entry per CDR3 protein. Of fewer than 750,000 distinct CDR3 sequences listed, 40% to 65% are singletons. The clonotype originates from an elderly woman in good health. Material: blood. This rearrangement joins TRBV3-1 to TRBJ1-1; D remains unclear. CDR3 nucleotides: TGTGCCAGCAGCCAGATGGGAGTTTACACTGAAGCTTTCTTT. It specifies CASSQMGVYTEAFF.